This TCR beta chain was captured by sequencing in a study of radiotherapy plus CTLA-4 blockade in lung cancer. A note on this clone: As yet, its antigen is unknown.

Clones were sequenced by immunoSEQ multiplex PCR, and TCRdb holds only the in-frame ones, with some missing. The sample lists tens of thousands of clones; roughly three quarters were seen once. The study's findings and limits: Blood TCR clones of tumor origin expanded after radiotherapy plus ipilimumab.

V lost 1 base, J lost 0 bases, and 5 bases stayed unmatched. Per germline, CDR1 MNHEY and CDR2 SMNVEV (reference sequence). The CDR3 is 16 residues long. The TCR sequence derives from a human donor with non-small cell lung cancer who had stable disease on radiotherapy plus ipilimumab. V is TRBV27 and J is TRBJ1-2; 7 positions agree with TRBD1. This sample comprised peripheral blood, obtained from a patient treated with radiotherapy plus ipilimumab. The CDR3 reads CASSLLAGGPNYGYTF. The DNA of the CDR3 is TGTGCCAGCAGTTTATTGGCAGGGGGGCCTAACTATGGCTACACCTTC.